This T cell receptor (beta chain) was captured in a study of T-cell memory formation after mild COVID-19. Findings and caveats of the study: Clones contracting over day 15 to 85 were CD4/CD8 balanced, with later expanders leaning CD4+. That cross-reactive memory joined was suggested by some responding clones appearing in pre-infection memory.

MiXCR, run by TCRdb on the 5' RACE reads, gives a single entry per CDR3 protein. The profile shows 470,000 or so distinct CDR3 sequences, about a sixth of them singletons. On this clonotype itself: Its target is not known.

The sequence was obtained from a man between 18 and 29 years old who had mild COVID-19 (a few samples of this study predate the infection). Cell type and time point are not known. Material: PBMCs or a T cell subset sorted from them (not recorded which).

The CDR3 coding sequence is TGTGCCAGCAGTGGACTAGCGGGGGGCAGGACAGATACGCAGTATTTT. It encodes CASSGLAGGRTDTQYF. The chain has TRBV6-5 and TRBJ2-3; 14 positions agree with TRBD2. V dropped 5 bases and J dropped 3; count of bases not matched to a gene: 4. The germline gives CDR1 MNHEY, CDR2 SVGAGI. The length of the CDR3 is 16 residues.